The 10 T cell receptor beta chains presented below share a single source sample, sequenced in a study of CD8+ T cells in alopecia areata. Isolated RNA was reverse transcribed into cDNA used as the sequencing template. Only in-frame clones appear in the TCRdb table, and some are missing; sequencing was by immunoSEQ multiplex PCR. The table lists about 250,000 clones, roughly 60% of them singletons, with about 0.88% in the top ten. The treatment was: oral pan-JAK inhibitor, 5-10 mg twice daily. The starting material was CD4+ T cells sorted from blood, obtained around week 54, from a patient treated with tofacitinib. Receptor source: a human donor with alopecia areata.

This rearrangement joins TRBV29-1 to TRBJ2-3, with TRBD2 identical over 9 bases. J gave up 7 bases and V 6 bases, and 8 bases lay outside the gene matches. The CDR3 runs 13 residues. Germline V CDR1 and CDR2: SQVTM, ANQGSEA. CDR3 protein: CSVGGLAKNTQYF. CDR3 bases: TGCAGCGTGGGAGGACTAGCGAAAAATACGCAGTATTTT.

The chain has TRBV30 and TRBJ1-2; D might be TRBD1 (5 bases). CDR3 length: 12 amino acids. V gave up 4 bases and J gave up 4 bases, with 10 bases separating them. Germline CDR1 GTSNPN, CDR2 SVGIG (reference sequence). CDR3 sequence: CAWTAGPYGYTF. The DNA of the CDR3 is TGTGCCTGGACCGCAGGGCCCTATGGCTACACCTTC.

This chain links TRBV29-1 with TRBJ1-1; maybe TRBD1 (6 bases). This CDR3 comprises 12 residues. Germline V gene lookup returns CDR1 SQVTM and CDR2 ANQGSEA. Trimming left V 5 bases short and J 1 base short, with 8 bases between. This CDR3 is CSVKQGNTEAFF. As DNA, the CDR3 is TGCAGCGTTAAACAGGGGAACACTGAAGCTTTCTTT.

This chain uses TRBV9 with TRBJ2-7; D assignment may be TRBD1 or TRBD2 (5 bases each). Germline-derived CDR1 and CDR2 are SGDLS and YYNGEE. V lost 2 bases and J 3 bases, leaving 12 bases between the germline ends. This CDR3 spans 14 amino acids. CDR3 sequence (DNA): TGTGCCAGCAGCGTGGGCAGGGACGTCTACGAGCAGTACTTC. It translates to CASSVGRDVYEQYF.

The chain is built from TRBV29-1 and TRBJ2-5; no reliable D call. The CDR3 has 13 amino acids. The germline V and J ends were trimmed by 4 bases and 0 bases, with 9 bases remaining between them. The germline V gene encodes CDR1 SQVTM and CDR2 ANQGSEA. The CDR3 sequence is CSVGSPYQETQYF. CDR3 nucleotides: TGCAGCGTTGGCTCCCCGTACCAAGAGACCCAGTACTTC.

This chain joins TRBV5-4 and TRBJ2-3; D possibly corresponds to TRBD1 (6 bases). The germline CDR1 and CDR2 sequences are SGHNT and YYREEE (reference sequence). This CDR3 spans 13 amino acids. V gave up 4 bases and J gave up 4 bases, with 10 bases separating them. CDR3 in DNA: TGTGCCAGCAGCAGGGACATTTCAGATACGCAGTATTTT. Translation: CASSRDISDTQYF.

This clone occurred a few times. The chain couples TRBV29-1 to TRBJ2-7; 8 positions agree with TRBD1. The CDR3 sequence is 13 residues long. V trimming: 4 bases; J trimming: 6 bases; junction bases outside the gene matches: 8. Germline V gives CDR1 SQVTM, CDR2 ANQGSEA. CDR3 bases: TGCAGCGTTGTCCTCTCCAGGGGGCTCGAGCAGTACTTC. It codes for CSVVLSRGLEQYF.

The chain carries TRBV7-2 and TRBJ1-1; D gene ambiguous. From germline, CDR1 is SGHTA and CDR2 FQGNSA. The CDR3 length is 12 residues. V gave up 5 bases and J gave up 8 bases, with 12 bases separating them. CDR3 bases: TGTGCCAGCAGCCTACGGACCAGAGAAGCTTTCTTT. This sequence encodes CASSLRTREAFF.

The chain has TRBV29-1 and TRBJ1-2; TRBD1 aligns across 8 bases. The CDR3 totals 12 residues. The V and J ends lost 7 bases and 3 bases, in that order; junction bases with no gene match: 4. In germline, CDR1 is SQVTM, CDR2 ANQGSEA. The CDR3 DNA is TGCAGCGCCGACAGGGGCGACTATGGCTACACCTTC. Protein product: CSADRGDYGYTF. Using reference TRBV29-1 and TRBJ1-2 for the parts outside the CDR3, the full variable domain is SAVISQKPSRDICQRGTSLTIQCQVDSQVTMMFWYRQQPGQSLTLIATANQGSEATYESGFVIDKFPISRPNLTFSTLTVSNMSPEDSSIYLCSADRGDYGYTFGSGTRLTVV.

The chain recombines TRBV30 with TRBJ2-2; 8 nucleotides agree with TRBD1. This CDR3 region has 16 residues. Unmatched junction bases numbered 10, after V lost 2 bases and J lost 5 bases. The V gene's germline CDR1 is GTSNPN and CDR2 SVGIG (reference sequence). The CDR3 sequence is CAWSLPGQGATGELFF. The CDR3 DNA reads TGTGCCTGGAGTCTCCCCGGACAGGGCGCGACCGGGGAGCTGTTTTTT.